This T cell receptor beta chain was captured by sequencing in a study of T cells in Graves' hyperthyroidism and ophthalmopathy. Study-wide background: Peripheral blood was acquired at first diagnosis, ahead of any therapy whatsoever.

The CDR3 covers 14 residues. The V end lost 3 bases, the J end lost 5 bases, and 11 bases lay between the germline ends. The V gene's germline CDR1 is MGHRA and CDR2 YSYEKL. For the diagnoses, clinical symptoms, serum thyroxine and TRAb, thyroid ultrasound and orbital computed tomography were used. What was amplified from RNA transcripts were TCR beta CDR3 regions. The HTBI primer set was used in a first-round RT-PCR of the TCR CDR3. TCRdb passed the multiplex PCR reads through MiXCR, listing each CDR3 protein once. In the table there are some 700,000 distinct CDR3 sequences, 17% of which are singletons.

J is TRBJ2-1 and V is TRBV4-1; no firm D call. The specimen was blood. This clonotype was sampled from a man between 45 and 60 years old with Graves' hyperthyroidism. The CDR3 nucleotides are TGCGCCAGCAGCCACCGAGACCTTAACAATGAGCAGTTCTTC. It translates to CASSHRDLNNEQFF.